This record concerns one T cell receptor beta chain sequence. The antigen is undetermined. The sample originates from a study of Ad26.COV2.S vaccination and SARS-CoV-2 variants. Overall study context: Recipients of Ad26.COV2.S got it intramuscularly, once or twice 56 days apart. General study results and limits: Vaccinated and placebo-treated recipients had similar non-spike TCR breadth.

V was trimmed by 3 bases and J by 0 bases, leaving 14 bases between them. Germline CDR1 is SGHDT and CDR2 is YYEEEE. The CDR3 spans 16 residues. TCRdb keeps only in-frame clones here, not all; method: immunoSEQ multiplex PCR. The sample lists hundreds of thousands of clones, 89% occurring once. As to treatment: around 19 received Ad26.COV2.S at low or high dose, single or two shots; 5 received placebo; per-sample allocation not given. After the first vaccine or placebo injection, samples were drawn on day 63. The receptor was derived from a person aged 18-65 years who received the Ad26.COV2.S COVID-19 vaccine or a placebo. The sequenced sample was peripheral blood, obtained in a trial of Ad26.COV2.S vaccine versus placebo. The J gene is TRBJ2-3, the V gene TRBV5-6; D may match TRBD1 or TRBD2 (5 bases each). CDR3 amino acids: CASSSPPGTSTDTQYF. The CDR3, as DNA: TGTGCCAGCAGCTCCCCCCCGGGGACGAGCACAGATACGCAGTATTTT.